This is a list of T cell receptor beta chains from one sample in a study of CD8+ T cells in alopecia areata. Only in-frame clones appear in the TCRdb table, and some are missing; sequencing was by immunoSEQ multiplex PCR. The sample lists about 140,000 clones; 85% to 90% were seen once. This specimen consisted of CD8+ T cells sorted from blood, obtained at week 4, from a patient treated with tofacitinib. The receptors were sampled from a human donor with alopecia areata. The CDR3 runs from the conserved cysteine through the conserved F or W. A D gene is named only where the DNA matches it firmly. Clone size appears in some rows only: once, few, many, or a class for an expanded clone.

cdr3_aa: CASSFGTSGRGGLYNEQFF; cdr3_nt: TGTGCCAGCAGTTTTGGGACTAGCGGGAGGGGAGGGCTCTACAATGAGCAGTTCTTC; d_call: TRBD2; j_call: TRBJ2-1; clone_size: -; v_call: TRBV27
cdr3_aa: CASSRTRGQGVTDTQYF; cdr3_nt: TGTGCCAGCAGCCGGACTCGTGGACAGGGAGTGACAGATACGCAGTATTTT; d_call: TRBD1; j_call: TRBJ2-3; clone_size: -; v_call: TRBV4-2
cdr3_aa: CASSYSETGGTDTQYF; cdr3_nt: TGTGCCAGCAGTTACTCGGAGACAGGGGGCACAGATACGCAGTATTTT; d_call: TRBD1; j_call: TRBJ2-3; clone_size: -; v_call: TRBV6-5
cdr3_aa: CASSPKTAYEQYF; cdr3_nt: TGTGCCAGTAGCCCTAAGACAGCCTACGAGCAGTACTTC; d_call: -; j_call: TRBJ2-7; clone_size: -; v_call: TRBV19
cdr3_aa: CASSPQGGATYEQYF; cdr3_nt: TGTGCCAGCAGCCCCCAGGGGGGGGCTACCTACGAGCAGTACTTC; d_call: -; j_call: TRBJ2-7; clone_size: -; v_call: TRBV9
cdr3_aa: CASSLGSPSGANVLTF; cdr3_nt: TGTGCCAGCAGCTTAGGTTCTCCATCTGGGGCCAACGTCCTGACTTTC; d_call: -; j_call: TRBJ2-6; clone_size: -; v_call: TRBV7-9
cdr3_aa: CASSQKKYTEAFF; cdr3_nt: TGCGCCAGCAGTCAAAAGAAGTATACTGAAGCTTTCTTT; d_call: -; j_call: TRBJ1-1; clone_size: -; v_call: TRBV23-1
cdr3_aa: CSVSKRTSGRPWGYEQYF; cdr3_nt: TGCAGCGTCTCGAAGAGAACTAGCGGGAGGCCCTGGGGGTACGAGCAGTACTTC; d_call: TRBD2; j_call: TRBJ2-7; clone_size: -; v_call: TRBV29-1
cdr3_aa: CASSLPGQGTDTQYF; cdr3_nt: TGTGCCAGCAGCTTACCCGGACAGGGAACAGATACGCAGTATTTT; d_call: TRBD1; j_call: TRBJ2-3; clone_size: -; v_call: TRBV11-2
cdr3_aa: CASSQGKPGDIYTGELFF; cdr3_nt: TGCGCCAGCAGCCAAGGCAAACCAGGAGACATTTACACCGGGGAGCTGTTTTTT; d_call: -; j_call: TRBJ2-2; clone_size: once; v_call: TRBV4-1